The present entry profiles one T cell receptor beta chain with its context. The sample comes from a study of cytomegalovirus exposure and HLA in healthy donors. Primers included in the PCR were 60 Vbeta and 13 Jbeta primers. Sequenced by immunoSEQ multiplex PCR; TCRdb stores in-frame clones only, minus some. Of under 200,000 clones in the sample, 75% to 85% are singletons; the top ten hold roughly 13%. Sample: PBMCs. The TCR comes from a woman aged 45-60 years in good health and CMV-seronegative.

The CDR3 DNA reads as TGTGCCATCAGTGGTCGACAGGGCGGAAACTATGGCTACACCTTC. Translating gives CAISGRQGGNYGYTF. The rearrangement links TRBV10-3 to TRBJ1-2; TRBD1 matches 7 bases. The J segment lost 2 bases and the V segment lost 4 bases, leaving 7 bases of the junction unmatched. Germline V gene data show CDR1 as ENHRY and CDR2 as SYGVKD. The CDR3 contains 15 residues.